Described below is a single T cell receptor beta chain sequence and its context. Its target is unknown. Generated by immunoSEQ multiplex PCR, the TCRdb table keeps only in-frame clones and is missing some. The data hold just over 2,000,000 clones, with about 95% observed a single time. This specimen comes from a study of shared clonotypes between healthy human individuals. Study as a whole: Every donor yielded three CD4 naive, three CD4 memory, two CD8 naive and one CD8 memory plate. Study conclusions and caveats: At large depth, rarefaction still showed sorted-subset sequencing to be incomplete. The expectation was that sequencing depth would affect clonotype sharing among donors.

CD45RO-negative, CCR7-positively selected cells formed the naive CD8 fraction, excluding terminally differentiated effector memory CD45RA+ cells. This clonotype was sampled from a man younger than 30 in good health. Sequenced input: naive CD8+ T cells sorted from blood.

Here the CDR3 reads CASSLSGEYTEAFF. The DNA of the CDR3 is TGTGCCAGCAGCTTGTCAGGGGAATACACTGAAGCTTTCTTT. The gene calls are TRBV5-4 and TRBJ1-1, with a possible D match to TRBD1 (6 bases). The V gene's germline CDR1 is SGHNT and CDR2 YYREEE (reference sequence). Trimming shortened V by 1 base and J by 3 bases, and 10 bases separated the two germline ends. The length of the CDR3 is 14 residues. Full variable domain (outside the CDR3, taken from reference TRBV5-4 and TRBJ1-1): ETGVTQSPTHLIKTRGQQVTLRCSSQSGHNTVSWYQQALGQGPQFIFQYYREEENGRGNFPPRFSGLQFPNYSSELNVNALELDDSALYLCASSLSGEYTEAFFGQGTRLTVV.